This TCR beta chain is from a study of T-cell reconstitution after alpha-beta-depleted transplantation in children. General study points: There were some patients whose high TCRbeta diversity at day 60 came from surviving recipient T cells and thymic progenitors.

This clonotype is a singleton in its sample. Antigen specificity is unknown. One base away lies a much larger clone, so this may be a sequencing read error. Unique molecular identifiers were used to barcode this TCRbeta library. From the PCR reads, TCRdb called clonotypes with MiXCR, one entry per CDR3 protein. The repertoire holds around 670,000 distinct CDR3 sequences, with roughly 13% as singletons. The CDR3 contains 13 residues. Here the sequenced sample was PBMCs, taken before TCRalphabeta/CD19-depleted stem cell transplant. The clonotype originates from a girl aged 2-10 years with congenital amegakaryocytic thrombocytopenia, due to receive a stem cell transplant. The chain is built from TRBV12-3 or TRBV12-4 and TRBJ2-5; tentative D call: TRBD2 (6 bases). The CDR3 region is CTTGDSPVETQYF. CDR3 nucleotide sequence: TGTACCACCGGGGACTCCCCCGTCGAGACCCAGTACTTC.